A selection of T cell receptor beta chains follows, all from one sample in a study of shared clonotypes between healthy human individuals. Repertoires were generated with immunoSEQ multiplex PCR, while TCRdb's copy carries only in-frame clones and drops some. Of roughly 700,000 clones in the sample, 90% are singletons; the top ten hold roughly 36%. Material for sequencing was memory CD8+ T cells from PBMCs. These receptors all come from a man between 18 and 35 years old in good health. Some clones in this sample may be carry-over from other donors' samples. The CDR3 runs from the conserved cysteine through the conserved F or W. A D gene is named only where the DNA matches it firmly. Clone sizes are given selectively: once, few, many, or a class where the clone is expanded.

TRBD1,TRBV27,TRBJ1-1,-,CASSLRAGGGGNTEAFF,TGTGCCAGCAGTTTAAGGGCAGGGGGCGGCGGTAATACTGAAGCTTTCTTT
TRBD2,TRBV4-3,TRBJ2-3,-,CASSQESPLAGTDTQYF,TGCGCCAGCAGCCAAGAGTCCCCCCTAGCGGGAACAGATACGCAGTATTTT
-,TRBV9,TRBJ2-1,-,CASSVLDTGPYNEQFF,TGTGCCAGCAGCGTACTGGACACGGGACCTTACAATGAGCAGTTCTTC
-,TRBV19,TRBJ2-3,-,CASTADSPSDTQYF,TGTGCCAGTACAGCAGACTCCCCCTCAGATACGCAGTATTTT
-,TRBV6-5,TRBJ2-7,-,CASTISSTSNYEQYF,TGTGCCAGCACCATCTCCTCTACTAGTAACTACGAGCAGTACTTC
-,TRBV2,TRBJ2-1,-,CASSLGRVSYNEQFF,TGTGCCAGCAGCCTCGGGCGGGTCTCCTACAATGAGCAGTTCTTC
TRBD2,TRBV7-8,TRBJ2-7,-,CASSLGTSGFYEQYF,TGTGCCAGCAGCCTAGGGACTAGCGGTTTCTACGAGCAGTACTTC
-,TRBV27,TRBJ2-7,few,CASSLGASYEQYF,TGTGCCAGCAGTTTAGGGGCCTCCTACGAGCAGTACTTC
TRBD1,TRBV6-1,TRBJ1-1,once,CASSGDREGNTEAFF,TGTGCCAGCAGTGGGGACAGGGAGGGGAACACTGAAGCTTTCTTT
-,TRBV5-8,TRBJ2-7,-,CASSPLGDSYEQYF,TGTGCCAGCAGCCCCCTGGGAGACTCCTACGAGCAGTACTTC
TRBD1,TRBV27,TRBJ1-6,-,CASRITGGSPLHF,TGTGCCAGCAGGATAACAGGGGGTTCACCCCTCCACTTT
-,TRBV2,TRBJ2-7,-,CASRPNEQYF,TGTGCCTCCCGGCCCAACGAGCAGTACTTC
TRBD2,TRBV5-6,TRBJ2-1,-,CASSSGQSWLAGSYNEQFF,TGTGCCAGCAGCTCTGGGCAGTCTTGGCTAGCGGGCTCCTACAATGAGCAGTTCTTC
TRBD2,TRBV27,TRBJ2-1,once,CASSLRGGYNEQFF,TGTGCCAGCAGCCTACGGGGGGGCTACAATGAGCAGTTCTTC
TRBD2,TRBV7-6,TRBJ2-5,-,CASSTGGVLVPSQETQYF,TGTGCCAGCAGCACGGGAGGGGTTCTAGTCCCTTCCCAAGAGACCCAGTACTTC
TRBD1,TRBV7-6,TRBJ2-7,-,CASSAEADRSNEQYF,TGTGCCAGCAGCGCCGAAGCGGACAGGTCCAACGAGCAGTACTTC
TRBD1,TRBV27,TRBJ2-7,once,CASSLVQGAGEQYF,TGTGCCAGCAGTTTGGTACAGGGGGCTGGCGAGCAGTACTTC
-,TRBV7-6,TRBJ2-2,-,CASSGRGANTGELFF,TGTGCCAGCAGCGGCAGGGGCGCGAACACCGGGGAGCTGTTTTTT
TRBD1,TRBV9,TRBJ1-5,-,CASSVGTGGKQPQHF,TGTGCCAGCAGCGTCGGGACAGGGGGAAAGCAGCCCCAGCATTTT
-,TRBV5-1,TRBJ2-3,-,CASSPTSMGTDTQYF,TGCGCCAGCAGCCCCACTAGCATGGGCACAGATACGCAGTATTTT
-,TRBV5-6,TRBJ2-1,-,CASSLVVYNEQFF,TGTGCCAGCAGCTTGGTAGTTTACAATGAGCAGTTCTTC
-,TRBV9,TRBJ2-7,-,CASSVTDYPVEQYF,TGTGCCAGCAGCGTAACCGACTATCCCGTCGAGCAGTACTTC
TRBD1,TRBV7-9,TRBJ2-3,-,CASSLRDRGLNTQYF,TGTGCCAGCAGCTTAAGGGACAGGGGGCTGAATACGCAGTATTTT
-,TRBV5-1,TRBJ2-7,-,CASSGGGRSYEQYF,TGCGCCAGCAGCGGGGGTGGCAGGAGCTACGAGCAGTACTTC
-,TRBV5-6,TRBJ2-5,-,CASSLGFGLEQETQYF,TGTGCCAGCAGCTTGGGGTTTGGGCTGGAACAAGAGACCCAGTACTTC
-,TRBV29-1,TRBJ1-2,-,CSVPSLLTLAYGYTF,TGCAGCGTTCCCTCCCTATTGACCCTGGCCTATGGCTACACCTTC
-,TRBV19,TRBJ1-3,-,CASQTGTSGHTIYF,TGTGCCAGCCAAACAGGGACCTCCGGCCACACCATATATTTT
-,TRBV6-5,TRBJ1-2,-,CASSYLESWGSRGYTF,TGTGCCAGCAGTTATCTAGAGTCCTGGGGTAGTCGTGGCTACACCTTC
-,TRBV9,TRBJ2-1,-,CASSNRRGGLNYNEQFF,TGTGCCAGCAGCAATCGTCGAGGGGGGCTTAACTACAATGAGCAGTTCTTC
-,TRBV28,TRBJ1-5,-,CASSTRYGASQPQHF,TGTGCCAGCAGTACGCGATACGGGGCTAGTCAGCCCCAGCATTTT
TRBD2,TRBV11-2,TRBJ2-3,-,CASSLLLLAGVTDTQYF,TGTGCCAGCAGCTTACTCCTCCTAGCGGGGGTCACAGATACGCAGTATTTT
-,TRBV12-5,TRBJ1-2,-,CASGPSQYGYTF,TGTGCTAGTGGTCCCTCGCAGTATGGCTACACCTTC
-,TRBV9,TRBJ2-3,-,CASSAIAAGTDTQYF,TGTGCCAGCAGCGCGATAGCGGCTGGCACAGATACGCAGTATTTT
TRBD1,TRBV7-9,TRBJ1-1,-,CASSLMQGARTEAFF,TGTGCCAGCAGCTTAATGCAGGGGGCGCGCACTGAAGCTTTCTTT
TRBD1,TRBV5-1,TRBJ1-2,-,CASSLLAGGVHGYTF,TGCGCCAGCAGCTTGCTGGCAGGGGGCGTGCATGGCTACACCTTC
-,TRBV20-1,TRBJ1-2,-,CRGRGNHGYTF,TGCAGGGGAAGGGGGAACCATGGCTACACCTTC
-,TRBV12-5,TRBJ1-1,few,CASGLSPLSEAFF,TGTGCTAGTGGTTTGTCCCCGTTGAGTGAAGCTTTCTTT
-,TRBV7-6,TRBJ2-3,-,CASSSRRPTDTQYF,TGTGCCAGCAGCTCGCGGCGACCTACAGATACGCAGTATTTT
-,TRBV5-1,TRBJ1-2,-,CASSWGMGTDDYGYTF,TGCGCCAGCAGTTGGGGTATGGGGACGGATGACTATGGCTACACCTTC
-,TRBV6-5,TRBJ1-2,-,CASSYSRRGGYGYTF,TGTGCCAGCAGTTACTCCCGGCGGGGGGGCTATGGCTACACCTTC
TRBD1,TRBV7-9,TRBJ2-5,-,CASSWPGQGQETQYF,TGTGCCAGCAGCTGGCCGGGACAGGGCCAAGAGACCCAGTACTTC
TRBD2,TRBV27,TRBJ2-2,-,CASTDGTSGNTGELFF,TGTGCCAGCACCGATGGGACTAGCGGGAACACCGGGGAGCTGTTTTTT
-,TRBV28,TRBJ2-2,-,CASSSTRESVTGELFF,TGTGCCAGCAGTTCCACCAGGGAGTCGGTCACCGGGGAGCTGTTTTTT
TRBD2,TRBV29-1,TRBJ2-1,-,CSVVAGGPANEQFF,TGCAGCGTTGTTGCGGGAGGCCCCGCCAATGAGCAGTTCTTC
TRBD1,TRBV4-2,TRBJ1-2,-,CASSQQNRGQNYGYTF,TGTGCCAGCAGCCAACAGAACCGGGGACAGAACTATGGCTACACCTTC
-,TRBV5-6,TRBJ2-7,-,CASSLGAALGYEQYF,TGTGCCAGCAGCTTGGGCGCAGCCCTCGGCTACGAGCAGTACTTC
TRBD1,TRBV4-3,TRBJ2-4,-,CASSQDLEGALGNIQYF,TGCGCCAGCAGCCAAGATCTTGAGGGGGCCTTGGGAAACATTCAGTACTTC
TRBD2,TRBV5-1,TRBJ2-3,few,CASSLKTSGHTDTQYF,TGCGCCAGCAGCTTAAAGACTAGCGGGCACACAGATACGCAGTATTTT
TRBD1,TRBV7-9,TRBJ2-7,-,CASSLGTGAYEQYF,TGTGCCAGCAGCTTAGGGACAGGGGCCTACGAGCAGTACTTC
-,TRBV6-5,TRBJ1-1,-,CASSSTLEAFF,TGTGCCAGCAGTTCCACCCTCGAAGCTTTCTTT
-,TRBV5-4,TRBJ2-7,-,CASSPDWTYEQYF,TGTGCCAGCAGCCCGGACTGGACCTACGAGCAGTACTTC
TRBD2,TRBV6-6,TRBJ2-7,-,CASSLLAGQSYEQYF,TGTGCCAGCAGTTTACTAGCGGGGCAGTCCTACGAGCAGTACTTC
-,TRBV28,TRBJ1-1,few,CASSLQGGNTEAFF,TGTGCCAGCAGTTTACAGGGCGGGAACACTGAAGCTTTCTTT
TRBD2,TRBV19,TRBJ2-1,-,CASSGPPTSGRYNEQFF,TGTGCCAGTAGCGGTCCCCCGACTAGCGGGAGATACAATGAGCAGTTCTTC
-,TRBV27,TRBJ2-7,-,CASSLTIGQTYEQYF,TGTGCCAGCAGTTTAACCATCGGACAGACCTACGAGCAGTACTTC
TRBD1,TRBV6-1,TRBJ2-7,-,CASSNRDRGLYEQYF,TGTGCCAGCAGTAACCGGGACAGGGGGCTGTACGAGCAGTACTTC
-,TRBV2,TRBJ1-2,-,CASRADRETGGGYGYTF,TGTGCCAGCAGAGCCGACCGGGAGACTGGGGGCGGCTATGGCTACACCTTC
TRBD1,TRBV29-1,TRBJ1-5,-,CSVLQGHNQPQHF,TGCAGCGTCCTACAGGGGCACAATCAGCCCCAGCATTTT
-,TRBV5-6,TRBJ2-2,once,CASSPGTFSGELFF,TGTGCCAGCAGCCCTGGGACTTTCTCCGGGGAGCTGTTTTTT